Below, one TCR beta chain is given with its context. One end of the junction does not line up with germline, which may come from a read error. This CDR3 is also generated by other DNA sequences in the sample. Some clones are missing from TCRdb's copy, which holds only in-frame ones; the method was immunoSEQ multiplex PCR. In the table there are approximately 80,000 clones, about 90% of which are singletons. This entry is derived from a study of OX40 agonist ivuxolimab in advanced cancers. This receptor was obtained from an adult with an advanced solid tumor such as melanoma, head and neck, liver or kidney cancer. The material was CD4+ or CD8+ T cells sorted from blood, obtained in a trial of the OX40 agonist ivuxolimab.

CDR3 loop: CASSLRLAGVQETQYF. The CDR3 DNA reads TGCGCCAGCAGTTTGCGGCTAGCGGGCGTACAAGAGACCCAGTACTTC. The rearrangement uses TRBV27 and TRBJ2-5, with TRBD2 matching 8 bases. This CDR3 spans 16 amino acids. Per germline, CDR1 MNHEY and CDR2 SMNVEV (reference sequence).